This TCR beta chain emerged from a study of shared clonotypes between healthy human individuals. Study-level information: Per donor, CD8 memory used one plate, CD8 naive used two, CD4 memory used three and CD4 naive used three.

Deep-level assay runs were performed. The method was immunoSEQ multiplex PCR; TCRdb's version includes in-frame clones alone and lacks a portion of them. The data contain 300,000 to 400,000 clones, roughly 87% of them singletons. A remark on this clone: What it binds is unknown.

Study findings and constraints: Generally, naive subsets (rather than memory subsets) showed larger estimated richness.

The ends were cut back, 6 bases at V and 4 bases at J, with 7 bases in the middle. From germline, CDR1 is MNHNS and CDR2 SASEGT. The CDR3 sequence is 12 residues long. The sequence was obtained from a young man in good health. Sequenced input: memory CD8+ T cells sorted from blood. The subset was: CD45RO+ cells pooled with CCR7-negative TemRA cells. This chain connects TRBV6-1 to TRBJ1-5; D gene unclear. The CDR3 loop reads CASSHANQPQHF. The CDR3 DNA sequence: TGTGCCAGCAGCCACGCTAATCAGCCCCAGCATTTT.